A single sample gave rise to the 20 T cell receptor beta chains below, sequenced in a study of blood T cell repertoires in COVID-19. Sequenced by immunoSEQ multiplex PCR; TCRdb stores in-frame clones only, minus some. The repertoire consists of just over 300,000 clones, with roughly 90% occurring once and the leading ten covering approximately 2.2%. Sequenced input: peripheral blood. The receptors here all came from a man between 18 and 29 years old with active or convalescent COVID-19.

The chain recombines TRBV4-1 with TRBJ2-1, with 13 bases lining up with TRBD2. V trimming: 1 base; J trimming: 8 bases; junction bases outside the gene matches: 11. The CDR3 loop spans 18 amino acids. Germline-derived CDR1 and CDR2 are MGHRA and YSYEKL. CDR3 sequence reads: CASSQARLAGGRFYEQFF. Here the CDR3 DNA reads TGCGCCAGCAGCCAAGCAAGACTAGCGGGGGGCCGGTTCTATGAGCAGTTCTTC.

This clone was seen only a few times. The V gene is TRBV7-2, the J gene TRBJ1-1; 8 bases are a match to TRBD1. The CDR3 is made up of 17 amino acids. Trimming took 5 bases from V and 1 from J; bases not matched to a gene: 12. CDR1 is SGHTA and CDR2 is FQGNSA in the germline V gene. DNA for the CDR3: TGTGCCAGCAGCGACCCAGGGGGCGGATTGAGGAACACTGAAGCTTTCTTT. Amino acid sequence: CASSDPGGGLRNTEAFF. Filled out from reference TRBV7-2 and TRBJ1-1, the complete variable domain reads GAGVSQSPSNKVTEKGKDVELRCDPISGHTALYWYRQSLGQGLEFLIYFQGNSAPDKSGLPSDRFSAERTGGSVSTLTIQRTQQEDSAVYLCASSDPGGGLRNTEAFFGQGTRLTVV.

The chain employs TRBV10-2 and TRBJ1-5; 8 nucleotides match TRBD1. CDR3 size: 17 residues. The V gene end was trimmed by 3 bases and the J gene end by 5 bases; junction bases not matched to a gene: 12. Per germline, CDR1 WSHSY and CDR2 SAAADI. The CDR3 nucleotides are TGCGCCAGCAGTGAAGGCAGGGGGCCTTTTCCTTATCAGCCCCAGCATTTT. It encodes CASSEGRGPFPYQPQHF.

The chain has TRBV3-1 (or the pseudogene TRBV3-2) and TRBJ2-1, with 7 bases identical to TRBD2. Trimming took 5 bases from V and 3 from J; bases not matched to a gene: 13. Germline V gene sequence: CDR1 LGHDT, CDR2 YNNKEL (reference sequence). CDR3 size: 17 residues. The DNA of the CDR3 is TGTGCCAGCAGCGGTCTAGCGGATAACGGCGTCTACAATGAGCAGTTCTTC. It yields the protein CASSGLADNGVYNEQFF.

The gene calls are TRBV24-1 and TRBJ2-3; D might be TRBD1 (5 bases). The germline gives CDR1 KGHDR, CDR2 SFDVKD. Trimming took off 5 bases at V and 2 bases at J, with 16 bases between the two ends. CDR3 size: 16 residues. CDR3 protein: CATSVPTGRITDTQYF. The CDR3, as DNA: TGTGCCACCAGTGTCCCTACAGGAAGGATCACAGATACGCAGTATTTT.

The V call is TRBV29-1, the J call TRBJ2-1; TRBD2 aligns across 9 bases. V lost 7 bases and J lost 3; bases outside the gene matches: 7. The germline V gene has CDR1 SQVTM and CDR2 ANQGSEA. The CDR3 contains 14 residues. CDR3 sequence reads: CSAIGLANYNEQFF. CDR3 coding DNA: TGCAGCGCGATAGGACTAGCGAACTACAATGAGCAGTTCTTC.

V usage is TRBV29-1 and J usage is TRBJ1-2; maybe TRBD1 (5 bases). V lost 3 bases to trimming and J lost 3 bases, with 14 bases between them. This CDR3 is 14 amino acids long. Germline V gene sequence: CDR1 SQVTM, CDR2 ANQGSEA. CDR3 coding DNA: TGCAGCGTTGAGTCGCGCAGGGCCGACTATGGCTACACCTTC. Encoded protein: CSVESRRADYGYTF.

The CDR3 protein is CATSEGTGPQETQYF. The CDR3, as DNA: TGTGCCACCAGTGAAGGGACAGGGCCCCAAGAGACCCAGTACTTC. The chain carries TRBV24-1 and TRBJ2-5, with 9 bases fitting TRBD1. The ends lost 4 bases at V and 1 base at J; junction bases unmatched: 3. Germline values: CDR1 KGHDR, CDR2 SFDVKD. The CDR3 has 15 residues.

This clone occurred a few times. This chain connects TRBV5-6 to TRBJ2-7; 7 bases match TRBD1. CDR1 is SGHDT and CDR2 is YYEEEE in the germline V gene. V lost 2 bases, J lost 2 bases, and 7 bases stayed unmatched. The CDR3 extends over 15 amino acids. The CDR3 protein is CASSFTRGLAYEQYF. The CDR3 coding sequence is TGTGCCAGCAGCTTTACCAGGGGGTTAGCCTACGAGCAGTACTTC.

The chain combines TRBV4-3 with TRBJ1-4; the match to TRBD1 covers 7 bases. CDR1 LGHNA and CDR2 YSLEER come from the germline V gene. This CDR3 is built from 16 residues. Trimming removed 0 bases from V and 7 bases from J; junction bases left unmatched: 8. The CDR3 region is CASSQEGVRTGEKLFF. CDR3 DNA: TGCGCCAGCAGCCAAGAAGGAGTTAGGACAGGTGAAAAACTGTTTTTT.

The chain carries TRBV13 and TRBJ2-2, with D perhaps matching TRBD2 (5 bases). Germline V gene sequence: CDR1 PRHDT, CDR2 FYEKMQ (reference sequence). Trimming took off 2 bases at V and 4 bases at J, with 20 bases between the two ends. This CDR3 is built from 18 residues. The CDR3 DNA is TGTGCCAGCAGCTTACTCGGAGGAAGGTTGTTTCGCACCGGGGAGCTGTTTTTT. Protein sequence: CASSLLGGRLFRTGELFF.

This chain links TRBV7-9 with TRBJ1-2; D remains ambiguous. Trimming pared 1 base from V and 4 bases from J, leaving 16 bases between. The V gene's germline CDR1 is SEHNR and CDR2 FQNEAQ (reference sequence). There are 16 residues in the CDR3. The CDR3 DNA reads TGTGCCAGCAGCTTAGGCGGTCCGCTTCACTTCTATGGCTACACCTTC. Its protein product is CASSLGGPLHFYGYTF.

The chain has TRBV12-3 or TRBV12-4 and TRBJ2-1; D is unresolved. The CDR3 length is 11 residues. V lost 5 bases and J lost 4, with 3 bases in between. The CDR3 bases are TGTGCCAGCAGTCGGTACAATGAGCAGTTCTTC. Its protein is CASSRYNEQFF.

This sequence joins TRBV7-9 and TRBJ1-5; D might be TRBD1 (5 bases). The CDR3 covers 13 residues. V gave up 3 bases and J gave up 6 bases, with 9 bases separating them. Germline V gene sequence: CDR1 SEHNR, CDR2 FQNEAQ (reference sequence). CDR3 in amino acids: CASSLGLGQPQHF. CDR3 sequence (DNA): TGTGCCAGCAGCTTGGGGCTGGGTCAGCCCCAGCATTTT.

This chain links TRBV4-1 with TRBJ2-5; TRBD2 matches 9 bases. Germline CDR1 is MGHRA and CDR2 is YSYEKL. The CDR3 is 13 residues long. Losses at the gene ends were 9 bases for V and 3 bases for J; bases not matched to a gene: 5. Here the CDR3 reads CASKGLAEETQYF. The CDR3, as DNA: TGCGCCAGTAAGGGACTAGCAGAAGAGACCCAGTACTTC.

The V and J genes are TRBV6-1 and TRBJ1-5; TRBD1 might be the D (5 bases). The CDR3 is 14 residues long. The V and J ends lost 2 bases and 5 bases respectively, with 10 bases between them. Germline-derived CDR1 and CDR2 are MNHNS and SASEGT. CDR3 residues: CASSEFGGDQPQHF. The CDR3 DNA follows: TGTGCCAGCAGTGAATTCGGGGGGGATCAGCCCCAGCATTTT.

This chain uses TRBV5-4 with TRBJ2-6; 7 bases are a match to TRBD2. Germline-derived CDR1 and CDR2 are SGHNT and YYREEE (reference sequence). V lost 4 bases, J lost 0 bases, and 7 bases stayed unmatched. This CDR3 spans 17 amino acids. This chain's CDR3 is CASSRDYPASGANVLTF. The CDR3 DNA reads as TGTGCCAGCAGCCGGGACTACCCTGCCTCTGGGGCCAACGTCCTGACTTTC.

This sequence joins TRBV6-5 and TRBJ2-5; D not certain. This CDR3 is 16 amino acids long. CDR1 MNHEY and CDR2 SVGAGI come from the germline V gene. The ends were cut back, 2 bases at V and 4 bases at J, with 17 bases in the middle. DNA for the CDR3: TGTGCCAGCAGTTACCTATCGCGCCTAGAGTTAGAGACCCAGTACTTC. It specifies CASSYLSRLELETQYF.

V is TRBV7-9 and J is TRBJ2-2; 9 bases are a match to TRBD1. V dropped 8 bases and J dropped 5; count of bases not matched to a gene: 9. CDR1 is SEHNR, CDR2 FQNEAQ, per germline (reference sequence). This CDR3 comprises 15 residues. CDR3 amino acids: CASPLDRGWTGELFF. CDR3 in DNA: TGTGCCAGCCCCCTGGACAGGGGTTGGACCGGGGAGCTGTTTTTT.

The genes are TRBV6-2 or TRBV6-3 and TRBJ1-2; no firm D call. The germline V gene encodes CDR1 MNHEY and CDR2 SVGEGT. With 4 bases removed from V and 8 bases from J, the gap between germline ends came to 11 bases. The CDR3 is made up of 12 amino acids. The CDR3: CASSSGYVGYTF. The CDR3, as DNA: TGTGCCAGCAGTTCCGGGTACGTAGGCTACACCTTC.